This TCR beta chain was captured by sequencing in a study of blood T cell repertoires in COVID-19. At the level of the study: The samples span acute and convalescent COVID-19 from the United States, Italy and Spain. T cells, B-cell-depleted T cells, or PBMCs provided the cDNA or gDNA that served as material.

Original handling: Using reference gene primer amplification, nucleated cell counts were estimated. The data were produced by immunoSEQ multiplex PCR, yet TCRdb's version contains in-frame clones alone and is incomplete. V, J and clone size are those of that table, while D and trimming were read from the DNA. This table has over 85,000 clones, 75% to 95% appearing once. The V gene end was trimmed by 4 bases and the J gene end by 1 base; junction bases not matched to a gene: 13. This CDR3 is built from 19 residues. In germline, CDR1 is SGDLS, CDR2 YYNGEE. The receptor's source is a human donor with active COVID-19. The donor label of this sample is uncertain. The material sequenced was peripheral blood. The chain carries TRBV9 and TRBJ2-6; 8 nucleotides align to TRBD2. CDR3 region: CASSLTSGAGASGANVLTF. The CDR3 DNA is TGTGCCAGCAGCCTCACCTCGGGAGCGGGGGCTTCTGGGGCCAACGTCCTGACTTTC. Using reference TRBV9 and TRBJ2-6 for the parts outside the CDR3, the full variable domain is DSGVTQTPKHLITATGQRVTLRCSPRSGDLSVYWYQQSLDQGLQFLIQYYNGEERAKGNILERFSAQQFPDLHSELNLSSLELGDSALYFCASSLTSGAGASGANVLTFGAGSRLTVL.